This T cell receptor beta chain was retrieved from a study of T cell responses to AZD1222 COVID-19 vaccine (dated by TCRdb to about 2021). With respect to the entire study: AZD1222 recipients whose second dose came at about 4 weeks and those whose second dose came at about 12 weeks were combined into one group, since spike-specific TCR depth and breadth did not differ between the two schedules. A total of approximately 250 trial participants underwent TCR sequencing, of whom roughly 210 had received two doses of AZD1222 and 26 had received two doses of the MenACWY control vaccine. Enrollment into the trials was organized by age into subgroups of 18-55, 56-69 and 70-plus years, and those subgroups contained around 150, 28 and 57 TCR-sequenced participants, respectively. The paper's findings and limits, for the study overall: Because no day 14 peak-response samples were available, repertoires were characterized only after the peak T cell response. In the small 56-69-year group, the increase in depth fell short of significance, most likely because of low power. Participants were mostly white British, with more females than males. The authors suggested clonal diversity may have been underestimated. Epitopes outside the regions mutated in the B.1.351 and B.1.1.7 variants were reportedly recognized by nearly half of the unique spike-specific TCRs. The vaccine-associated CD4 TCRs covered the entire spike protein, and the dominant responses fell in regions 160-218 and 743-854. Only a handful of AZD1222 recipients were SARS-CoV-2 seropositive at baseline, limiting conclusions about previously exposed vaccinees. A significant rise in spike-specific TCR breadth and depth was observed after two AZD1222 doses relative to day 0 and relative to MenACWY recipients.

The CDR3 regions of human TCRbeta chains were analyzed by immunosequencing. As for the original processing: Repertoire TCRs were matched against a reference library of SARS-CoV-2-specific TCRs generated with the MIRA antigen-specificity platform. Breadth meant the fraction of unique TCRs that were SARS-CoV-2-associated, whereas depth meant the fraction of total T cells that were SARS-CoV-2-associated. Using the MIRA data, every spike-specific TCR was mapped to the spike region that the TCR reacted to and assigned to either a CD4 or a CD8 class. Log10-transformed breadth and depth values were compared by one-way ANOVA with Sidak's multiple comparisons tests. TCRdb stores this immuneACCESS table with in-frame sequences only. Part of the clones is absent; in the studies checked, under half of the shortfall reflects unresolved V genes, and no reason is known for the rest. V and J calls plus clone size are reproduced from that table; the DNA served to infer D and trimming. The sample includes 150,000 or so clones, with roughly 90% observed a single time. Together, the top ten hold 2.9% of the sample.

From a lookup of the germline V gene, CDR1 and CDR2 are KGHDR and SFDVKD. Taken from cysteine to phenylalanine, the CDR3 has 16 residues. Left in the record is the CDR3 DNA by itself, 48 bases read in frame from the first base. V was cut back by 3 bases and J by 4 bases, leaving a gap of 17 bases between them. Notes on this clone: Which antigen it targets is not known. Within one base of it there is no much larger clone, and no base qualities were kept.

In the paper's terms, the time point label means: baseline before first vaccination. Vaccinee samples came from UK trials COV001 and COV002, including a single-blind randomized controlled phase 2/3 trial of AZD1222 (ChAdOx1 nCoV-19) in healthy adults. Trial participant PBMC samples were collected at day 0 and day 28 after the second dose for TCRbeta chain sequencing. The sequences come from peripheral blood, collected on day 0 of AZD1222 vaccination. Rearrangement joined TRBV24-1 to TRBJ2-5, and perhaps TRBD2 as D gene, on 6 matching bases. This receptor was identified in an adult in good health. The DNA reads TGTGCCACCAGTGATACGGCGGAGGGGATAGTAGAGACCCAGTACTTC. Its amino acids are CATSDTAEGIVETQYF.